The clone carrying this T cell receptor (beta chain) has a handful of counts. The target antigen is unknown. Germline V gene data show CDR1 as SGHAT and CDR2 as FQNNGV. Trimming at V came to 6 bases and at J to 6 bases, leaving 12 bases not matched to a gene. The CDR3 runs 15 residues. The data were obtained in a study of vaccination effects on CD4 cells after COVID-19. Antigen-specific CD4+ T cells were expanded with viral peptide pools in the ViraFEST assay before sequencing. Scientists isolated CD4+ T cells after an approximately ten-day culture period ended. Vaccination of participants consisted of two doses of either the BNT162b2 or mRNA-1273 vaccine. Sequencing used immunoSEQ multiplex PCR; TCRdb keeps in-frame clones, though not all of them. The repertoire includes roughly 30,000 clones, approximately 71% of them detected once, and roughly 10% sits in the top ten.

Material: CD4+ T cells from PBMCs cultured with HCoV-NL63 spike peptides, obtained after COVID-19 vaccination. This receptor was taken from a human donor who received a COVID-19 vaccine. The rearrangement joins TRBV11-2 to TRBJ1-1; 8 bases are shared with TRBD1. CDR3: CASRELRGQSSEAFF. In DNA form, the CDR3 reads TGTGCCAGCAGGGAACTCAGGGGGCAGAGCTCTGAAGCTTTCTTT.